This T cell receptor (beta chain) derives from a study of technical replicates of blood from several donors (dated by TCRdb to 2017 to 2019). The protocol used for the library was the immunoSEQ multiplex PCR assay. This immuneACCESS table, as held by TCRdb, lists in-frame sequences with V and J called but not all clones. Of the missing ones, under half trace to an unresolved V gene in checked studies; the others have no known cause. The sample profile shows about 89,000 clones; over 85% of them were found once. Around 0.22% of the sample is taken by the ten largest. Details on this clone: What antigen it recognizes has not been identified. No per-base quality is available; no much larger clone lies one base away.

This clonotype was sampled from a human donor in good health. Material for sequencing was T cells isolated from PBMCs.

The DNA reads as follows: TGTGCCAGCAGCCTCACCCACGGGACAGGGAGCTTGGAGACCCAGTACTTC. Translated, it gives CASSLTHGTGSLETQYF. The rearrangement joined TRBV7-3 to TRBJ2-5; 9 junctional bases match TRBD1. The germline V gene supplies CDR1 SGHTA and CDR2 FQGTGA. V has 5 bases trimmed and J has 5 bases trimmed; junction bases matching no gene number 15. From the cysteine up to the phenylalanine, the CDR3 has a length of 17 residues. Only CDR3 DNA remains: 51 bases, in frame from the first base.